The 4 T cell receptor beta chains reported below all come from one sample, sequenced in a study of CD8 T cells in seronegative destructive rheumatoid arthritis. The data were produced by immunoSEQ multiplex PCR, yet TCRdb's version contains in-frame clones alone and is incomplete. This sample has 13,000 or so clones, with 75% to 90% found just once. The specimen sequenced was CD8+ T cells from blood. The receptors come from a woman between 25 and 49 years old with seronegative destructive rheumatoid arthritis.

The chain links TRBV4-1 to TRBJ1-4; 11 nucleotides agree with TRBD1. With V trimmed by 2 bases and J by 7 bases, 6 bases remained unmatched. CDR3 length equals 16 residues. Germline CDR1 and CDR2: MGHRA and YSYEKL. CDR3 nucleotides: TGCGCCAGCAGCCAACCTATCGGACAGGGGGCTGAAAAACTGTTTTTT. It codes for CASSQPIGQGAEKLFF.

The V gene is TRBV30, the J gene TRBJ2-1; a weak D match, TRBD1 (5 bases). The V end lost 7 bases, the J end lost 4 bases, and 14 bases lay between the germline ends. This CDR3 is 13 amino acids long. Germline V gives CDR1 GTSNPN, CDR2 SVGIG (reference sequence). The CDR3 DNA follows: TGTGCCTTGGACACGAGAAATTACAATGAGCAGTTCTTC. Translating gives CALDTRNYNEQFF.

The chain is built from TRBV19 and TRBJ2-1, with 7 bases fitting TRBD1. The CDR3 has 15 residues. V was clipped by 3 bases and J by 2 bases; unmatched bases: 4. Germline CDR1 LNHDA, CDR2 SQIVND (reference sequence). CDR3 residues: CASSMGQTTYNEQFF. CDR3 DNA sequence: TGTGCCAGTAGTATGGGACAGACAACCTACAATGAGCAGTTCTTC.

The chain is built from TRBV4-1 and TRBJ2-3, with 14 nucleotides matching TRBD2. With 4 bases clipped from V and 0 bases from J, the junction kept 6 bases outside the gene matches. Per germline, CDR1 MGHRA and CDR2 YSYEKL. CDR3 length: 18 residues. The chain's CDR3 is CASSLGLAGGPSTDTQYF. CDR3 sequence (DNA): TGCGCCAGCAGCCTCGGACTAGCGGGGGGCCCTAGCACAGATACGCAGTATTTT.